Listed here are 29 T cell receptor beta chains from one sample, sequenced in a study of T cells after yellow fever vaccination. TCRdb ran MiXCR on the 5' RACE reads and lists one entry per CDR3 protein. The sample consists of roughly 350,000 distinct CDR3 sequences, approximately 4% of them appearing once. This material consisted of PBMCs, taken 5 days after the yellow fever booster vaccination. These receptor sequences come from a man younger than 35 who received the YFV17D yellow fever vaccine.

The rearrangement uses TRBV20-1 and TRBJ2-2; 12 bases align to TRBD2. The germline gives CDR1 DFQATT, CDR2 SNEGSKA (reference sequence). CDR3 length: 18 amino acids. After removal of 0 bases from V and 7 bases from J, the junction contained 12 bases not matched to a gene. The DNA for the CDR3 is TGCAGTGCTAGAGATGAACTAGCGGGGGGTAGATGGAGCGGGGAGCTGTTTTTT. Protein product: CSARDELAGGRWSGELFF.

The chain employs TRBV27 and TRBJ1-5, with D maybe TRBD1 (5 bases). The CDR3 covers 15 residues. The V gene lost 5 bases and the J gene lost 0 bases, with 11 bases spanning the gap. Per germline, CDR1 MNHEY and CDR2 SMNVEV (reference sequence). The CDR3 sequence is CASSQAGYSNQPQHF. As DNA, the CDR3 is TGTGCCAGCAGTCAGGCAGGGTATAGCAATCAGCCCCAGCATTTT.

This clonotype was observed a handful of times. The chain couples TRBV14 to TRBJ2-5; D is unclear. The V gene lost 0 bases and the J gene lost 4 bases, with 9 bases spanning the gap. This CDR3 is 14 amino acids long. Germline V gene data show CDR1 as SGHDN and CDR2 as FVKESK. CDR3 DNA sequence: TGTGCCAGCAGCCAAGATGAACAGATAGAGACCCAGTACTTC. This gives the protein CASSQDEQIETQYF.

A word on this clonotype: Given a much more abundant clone one base away, this may be a read error. CDR3 nucleotides: TGTGCCAGCAGCCAGACAGGGCCCTATGGCTACACCTTC. This encodes CASSQTGPYGYTF. The rearrangement links TRBV11-2 to TRBJ1-2; the match to TRBD1 covers 7 bases. Unmatched junction bases numbered 4, after V lost 5 bases and J lost 4 bases. Germline V gives CDR1 SGHAT, CDR2 FQNNGV. The CDR3 extends over 13 amino acids. The whole variable domain, filled in from reference TRBV11-2 and TRBJ1-2, reads EAGVAQSPRYKIIEKRQSVAFWCNPISGHATLYWYQQILGQGPKLLIQFQNNGVVDDSQLPKDRFSAERLKGVDSTLKIQPAKLEDSAVYLCASSQTGPYGYTFGSGTRLTVV.

The chain has TRBV7-2 and TRBJ2-1; TRBD1 matches at 9 bases. Per the germline V gene, CDR1 is SGHTA and CDR2 is FQGNSA. V lost 4 bases and J lost 4; bases outside the gene matches: 5. The CDR3 covers 15 residues. The CDR3 protein is CASSYTGGRYNEQFF. The CDR3 bases are TGTGCCAGCAGCTATACAGGGGGCAGGTACAATGAGCAGTTCTTC.

This clonotype came up a few times. The chain recombines TRBV6-1 with TRBJ2-1, with TRBD2 as a possible D gene (6 bases). This CDR3 is 10 amino acids long. V was pared by 10 bases and J by 10 bases, with 11 bases between. The V gene's germline CDR1 is MNHNS and CDR2 SASEGT. The CDR3 nucleotides are TGTGCCACCTTACTAGCCGAGCAGTTCTTC. Translated: CATLLAEQFF.

This clonotype occurred a few times. The gene calls are TRBV29-1 and TRBJ1-2; D unresolved. This CDR3 contains 13 residues. The V and J ends lost 3 bases and 2 bases respectively, with 10 bases between them. Per the germline V gene, CDR1 is SQVTM and CDR2 is ANQGSEA. Here the CDR3 DNA reads TGCAGCGTTGACAAACAAAACAACTATGGCTACACCTTC. Protein sequence: CSVDKQNNYGYTF.

This clonotype turned up a few times. The V call is TRBV7-2, the J call TRBJ1-1; 8 bases are a match to TRBD1. The CDR3 runs to 15 residues. Germline V gene data show CDR1 as SGHTA and CDR2 as FQGNSA. With 1 base clipped from V and 1 base from J, the junction kept 2 bases outside the gene matches. The CDR3 bases are TGTGCCAGCAGCTTAGTTCAGGGGGCGAACACTGAAGCTTTCTTT. This sequence encodes CASSLVQGANTEAFF.

This clonotype was picked up a small number of times. One junction end disagrees with the germline gene, perhaps due to a read error. The chain has TRBV20-1 and TRBJ2-1, with D hard to call. Germline assignment: CDR1 DFQATT and CDR2 SNEGSKA (reference sequence). CDR3 length: 16 residues. CDR3 sequence reads: CSARDPVRSSYNEQFF. CDR3 sequence (DNA): TGTAGTGCTAGAGATCCCGTACGAAGCTCCTACAATGAGCAGTTCTTC.

This clonotype was detected many times. V is TRBV12-3 or TRBV12-4 and J is TRBJ2-5; a possible D gene is TRBD1 (6 bases). Trimming took off 4 bases at V and 4 bases at J, with 13 bases between the two ends. The CDR3 extends over 14 amino acids. CDR3 region: CASSSPGVRETQYF. The DNA of the CDR3 is TGTGCCAGCAGTTCTCCAGGGGTCCGAGAGACCCAGTACTTC.

The chain carries TRBV18 and TRBJ1-2; D ambiguous. CDR1 is KGHSH and CDR2 is LQKENI in the germline V gene. Between the trimmed V and J ends, which lost 3 bases and 2 bases, there was a span of 10 bases. The CDR3 has 14 residues. The CDR3 region has the DNA TGTGCCAGCTCACCCCCGAGTGCCAACTATGGCTACACCTTC. It encodes CASSPPSANYGYTF.

This clonotype was seen at least ten times. J is TRBJ2-2 and V is TRBV5-5; 9 positions match TRBD1. This CDR3 has 16 residues. V trimming: 4 bases; J trimming: 6 bases; junction bases outside the gene matches: 10. Germline CDR1 is SGHKS and CDR2 is YYEKEE (reference sequence). The CDR3 region has the DNA TGTGCCAGCAGCGGCCGGGACAGGGTTTTAGCCGGGGAGCTGTTTTTT. It codes for CASSGRDRVLAGELFF.

This clonotype came up many times. The chain has TRBV5-1 and TRBJ2-7, with 7 bases matching TRBD2. The CDR3 is made up of 14 amino acids. The junction had 9 bases not matched to a gene; V was cut back by 4 bases and J by 5 bases. CDR1 is SGHRS, CDR2 YFSETQ, per germline. CDR3 amino acids: CASSLFRAGDEQYF. CDR3 sequence (DNA): TGCGCCAGCAGCCTTTTCCGCGCGGGGGACGAGCAGTACTTC.

This clonotype was detected many times. This chain uses TRBV5-1 with TRBJ1-1, with 7 bases aligning to TRBD1. The V gene end was trimmed by 4 bases and the J gene end by 4 bases; junction bases not matched to a gene: 10. Germline CDR1 and CDR2: SGHRS and YFSETQ. The CDR3 is made up of 15 amino acids. CDR3 amino acids: CASSPPRQGGTEAFF. For the CDR3, the DNA is TGCGCCAGCAGCCCTCCGAGACAGGGAGGCACTGAAGCTTTCTTT.

At least ten counts were recorded for this clonotype. The chain is built from TRBV7-6 and TRBJ1-1, with 8 bases matching TRBD1. From germline, CDR1 is SGHVS and CDR2 FNYEAQ. V trimming: 5 bases; J trimming: 1 base; junction bases outside the gene matches: 9. There are 16 residues in the CDR3. The CDR3 region has the DNA TGTGCCAGCAGCGCGTTAACAGGGGGTCCGAACACTGAAGCTTTCTTT. The encoded protein is CASSALTGGPNTEAFF.

This clonotype was seen at least ten times. The chain combines TRBV7-9 with TRBJ1-6; D is undetermined. From germline, CDR1 is SEHNR and CDR2 FQNEAQ (reference sequence). Trimming stripped 1 base from V and 12 bases from J, with 7 bases between. This CDR3 has 12 residues. The CDR3 reads CASSLGNLPLHF. The CDR3 DNA sequence: TGTGCCAGCAGCTTAGGGAACCTACCCCTCCACTTT.

In this sample, this clonotype turned up many times. The V call is TRBV5-1, the J call TRBJ2-5, with D unresolved. The CDR3 sequence is 16 residues long. Germline V gene sequence: CDR1 SGHRS, CDR2 YFSETQ. Trimming removed 0 bases from V and 5 bases from J, with 17 bases in between. CDR3 sequence reads: CASSLGPGPGGETQYF. CDR3 coding DNA: TGCGCCAGCAGCTTGGGGCCCGGGCCCGGTGGGGAGACCCAGTACTTC.

The CDR3 sequence: CASSLALGLGGDTQYF. CDR3 sequence (DNA): TGTGCCAGCAGCTTAGCCCTGGGCTTGGGAGGAGATACGCAGTATTTT. The chain employs TRBV7-9 and TRBJ2-3; D perhaps matches TRBD2 (6 bases). V was shortened by 0 bases and J by 5 bases, with 15 bases between the two germline ends. Germline V gives CDR1 SEHNR, CDR2 FQNEAQ (reference sequence). CDR3 length: 16 residues.

The V and J genes are TRBV4-1 and TRBJ1-5, with D tentatively TRBD1 (5 bases). Germline loops: CDR1 MGHRA, CDR2 YSYEKL. Trimming left V 4 bases short and J 4 bases short, with 14 bases between. This CDR3 is built from 15 residues. The CDR3 nucleotides read TGCGCCAGCAGCCCCTCGCAGGGAGTGAATCAGCCCCAGCATTTT. Protein product: CASSPSQGVNQPQHF.

The V and J genes are TRBV4-3 and TRBJ1-3, with no clear D. Germline V lookup: CDR1 LGHNA, CDR2 YSLEER. V was cut by 6 bases and J by 0 bases, with 6 bases left in between. The CDR3 extends over 13 amino acids. DNA of the CDR3: TGCGCCAGCAGGCAGAGCTCTGGAAACACCATATATTTT. This sequence encodes CASRQSSGNTIYF.

In its sample, this clonotype was seen a few times. V and J are TRBV20-1 and TRBJ1-6; D possibly corresponds to TRBD1 (5 bases). This CDR3 contains 13 residues. V shed 3 bases and J shed 9 bases, with 12 bases lying between them. Germline V gene data show CDR1 as DFQATT and CDR2 as SNEGSKA (reference sequence). CDR3 bases: TGCAGTGCTAGTCGGGGGGGAAGTTCACCCCTCCACTTT. Amino acids: CSASRGGSSPLHF.

This clonotype was counted ten times or more. The V and J genes are TRBV7-8 and TRBJ2-1, with 9 nucleotides matching TRBD2. The germline V gene has CDR1 SGHVS and CDR2 FQNEAQ. This CDR3 has 16 residues. The trim removed 0 bases at V and 4 bases at J, leaving 4 bases unmatched. The CDR3 spells CASSLATSGTYNEQFF. Written as DNA, the CDR3 is TGTGCCAGCAGCTTAGCGACTAGCGGAACTTACAATGAGCAGTTCTTC. Full variable domain (outside the CDR3, taken from reference TRBV7-8 and TRBJ2-1): GAGVSQSPRYKVAKRGQDVALRCDPISGHVSLFWYQQALGQGPEFLTYFQNEAQLDKSGLPSDRFFAERPEGSVSTLKIQRTQQEDSAVYLCASSLATSGTYNEQFFGPGTRLTVL.

This clonotype showed up just a few times. V usage is TRBV2 and J usage is TRBJ1-2; the match to TRBD1 covers 7 bases. Losses at the gene ends were 4 bases for V and 3 bases for J; bases not matched to a gene: 11. Germline CDR1 SNHLY, CDR2 FYNNEI. The CDR3 loop spans 16 amino acids. CDR3 nucleotides: TGTGCCAGCAGTGTCAGGGGGAATGGGGATGACTATGGCTACACCTTC. It is translated as CASSVRGNGDDYGYTF.

The genes are TRBV6-2 or TRBV6-3 and TRBJ2-7; D is unclear. The CDR3 is 11 residues long. V was cut by 6 bases and J by 7 bases, with 10 bases left in between. CDR1 is MNHEY, CDR2 SVGEGT, per germline. CDR3 sequence: CASSSGMEQYV. The CDR3 DNA sequence: TGTGCCAGCAGCTCAGGCATGGAGCAGTACGTC.

Written as DNA, the CDR3 is TGTGCCAGCCATACAACAGGGGGCAGGCGGAATACGCAGTATTTT. Translating gives CASHTTGGRRNTQYF. The chain has TRBV27 and TRBJ2-3, with 9 bases identical to TRBD1. Germline V CDR1 and CDR2: MNHEY, SMNVEV (reference sequence). The CDR3 extends over 15 amino acids. Losses at the gene ends were 8 bases for V and 7 bases for J; bases not matched to a gene: 13.

This clonotype was found many times. J is TRBJ2-7 and V is TRBV12-3 or TRBV12-4; 11 bases are shared with TRBD2. The CDR3 extends over 15 amino acids. V was clipped by 7 bases and J by 2 bases; unmatched bases: 7. CDR3 nucleotide sequence: TGTGCCAGCACCCCGGGACTAGCGGATGCCTACGAGCAGTACTTC. Protein sequence: CASTPGLADAYEQYF.

This clonotype was picked up a small number of times. This chain joins TRBV2 and TRBJ2-2; 7 bases line up with TRBD1. CDR1 is SNHLY and CDR2 is FYNNEI in the germline V gene. The length of the CDR3 is 14 residues. Germline trimming cut 8 bases from V and 0 bases from J; bases unmatched to any gene: 3. The CDR3 loop reads CASGGQSNTGELFF. The CDR3 coding sequence is TGTGCCAGCGGGGGACAGTCGAACACCGGGGAGCTGTTTTTT.

This clonotype was counted between two and nine times. This chain uses TRBV20-1 with TRBJ2-5; 9 nucleotides match TRBD2. J lost 0 bases, V lost 2 bases, and 4 bases had no gene match. This CDR3 region has 15 residues. CDR1 and CDR2 (germline): DFQATT, SNEGSKA (reference sequence). CDR3 sequence: CSARIASGDQETQYF. Here the CDR3 DNA reads TGCAGTGCTAGAATTGCTAGCGGGGACCAAGAGACCCAGTACTTC.

In this sample, this clonotype turned up a few times. The chain recombines TRBV14 with TRBJ1-1; D is possibly TRBD1 (6 bases). This CDR3 has 13 residues. Germline CDR1 SGHDN, CDR2 FVKESK. V was shortened by 4 bases and J by 11 bases, with 17 bases between the two germline ends. CDR3 region: CASSPVRGGLAFF. CDR3 nucleotides: TGTGCCAGCAGCCCGGTGAGGGGGGGCTTGGCTTTCTTT.